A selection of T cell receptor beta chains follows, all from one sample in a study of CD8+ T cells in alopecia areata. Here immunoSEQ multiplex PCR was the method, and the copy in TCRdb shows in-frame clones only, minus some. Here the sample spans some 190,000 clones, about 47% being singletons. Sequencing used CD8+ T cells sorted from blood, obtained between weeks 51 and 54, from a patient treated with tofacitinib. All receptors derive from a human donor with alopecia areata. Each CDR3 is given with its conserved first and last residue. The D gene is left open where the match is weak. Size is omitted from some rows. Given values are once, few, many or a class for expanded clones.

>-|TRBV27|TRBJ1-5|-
TGTGCCAGCAGTCCCAGTCCATATAGCAATCAGCCCCAGCATTTT
CASSPSPYSNQPQHF
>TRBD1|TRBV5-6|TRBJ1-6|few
TGTGCCAGCAGCGAACAGGGGGTAGGGAATTCACCCCTCCACTTT
CASSEQGVGNSPLHF
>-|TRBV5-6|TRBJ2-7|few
TGTGCCAGCAGCTCTGCGTTACAGGGCTCCTACGAGCAGTACTTC
CASSSALQGSYEQYF
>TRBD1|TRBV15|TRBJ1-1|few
TGTGCCACCAGCAGAGTCACAGGGGGCACTGAAGCTTTCTTT
CATSRVTGGTEAFF
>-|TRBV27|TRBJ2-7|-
TGTGCCAGCAGTTTGGGGGGACCCTACGAGCAGTACTTC
CASSLGGPYEQYF
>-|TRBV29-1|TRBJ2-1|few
TGCAGCGTTGTCGAACGGAACAATGAGCAGTTCTTC
CSVVERNNEQFF
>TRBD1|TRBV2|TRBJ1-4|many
TGTGCCAGAAGGGACAGTACAGCTGAAAAACTGTTTTTT
CARRDSTAEKLFF
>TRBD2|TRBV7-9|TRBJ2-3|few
TGCGCCAGCAGCCATATACGGGGGGGCGAAGATACGCAGTATTTT
CASSHIRGGEDTQYF
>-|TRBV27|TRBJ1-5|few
TGTGCCAGCAGTTGGGGCACCTCGGGGCCCCAGCATTTT
CASSWGTSGPQHF
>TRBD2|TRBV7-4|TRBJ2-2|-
TGTGCCAGCAGCCCCCGGACTAGCGGGGGACCGAACACCGGGGAGCTGTTTTTT
CASSPRTSGGPNTGELFF
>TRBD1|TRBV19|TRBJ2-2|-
TGTGCCAGTAGTATGACAGGGCCCGGGGAGCTGTTTTTT
CASSMTGPGELFF
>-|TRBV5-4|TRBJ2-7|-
TGTGCCAGCAGCTTGGGCCGGAGTGGAGCCTACGAGCAGTACTTC
CASSLGRSGAYEQYF
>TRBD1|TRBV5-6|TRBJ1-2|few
TGTGCCAGCAGCTGGGACAGGGGGCCTGGCTACACCTTC
CASSWDRGPGYTF
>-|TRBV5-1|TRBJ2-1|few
TGCGCCAGCAGCCGCACAGCTGATAATGAGCAGTTCTTC
CASSRTADNEQFF